This T cell receptor (beta chain) was retrieved from a study of T cell changes during pregnancy in multiple sclerosis. The protocol was immunoSEQ multiplex PCR, while the TCRdb copy is restricted to in-frame clones and leaves out a portion. The table has 35,000 to 45,000 clones, 90% to 95% seen once. The CDR3 is 14 residues long. CDR1 and CDR2 from the germline V gene are MGHRA and YSYEKL. Deletions cut 3 bases from V and 4 bases from J, with 12 bases between. The sequence derives from a female donor with multiple sclerosis, enrolled in a pregnancy study. This material consisted of CD4+ T cells from peripheral blood mononuclear cells, taken before pregnancy. The gene calls are TRBV4-1 and TRBJ1-2; possibly TRBD1 for D (6 bases). The CDR3 DNA sequence: TGCGCCAGCAGCCACGGGGGGCTCCGCTATGGCTACACCTTC. Translation gives CASSHGGLRYGYTF.